The 2 T cell receptor beta chains presented below share a single source sample, sequenced in a study of blood T cell repertoires in COVID-19. Data came from immunoSEQ multiplex PCR; TCRdb stores just in-frame clones and leaves some out. The table includes hundreds of thousands of clones, roughly four fifths detected once. The sample taken for sequencing was PBMCs or T cells enriched from blood (not recorded which). Every receptor here comes from a woman aged 50 to 60 who had been exposed to COVID-19.

The chain has TRBV3-1 (or the pseudogene TRBV3-2) and TRBJ2-4; a possible D gene is TRBD2 (5 bases). In germline, CDR1 is LGHDT, CDR2 YNNKEL (reference sequence). This CDR3 comprises 16 residues. The V end was cut by 0 bases, the J end by 0 bases, with 9 bases between. CDR3 sequence (DNA): TGTGCCAGCAGCCAAGAAGAGGGATTAGCCAAAAACATTCAGTACTTC. This translates into CASSQEEGLAKNIQYF.

This rearrangement joins TRBV28 to TRBJ2-1, with 9 bases matching TRBD2. CDR1 and CDR2 from the germline V gene are MDHEN and SYDVKM. The J segment lost 4 bases and the V segment lost 7 bases, leaving 11 bases of the junction unmatched. The CDR3 covers 16 residues. The CDR3 is CASTPGGGAPYNEQFF. The CDR3 DNA follows: TGTGCCAGCACCCCCGGCGGGGGGGCCCCTTACAATGAGCAGTTCTTC.